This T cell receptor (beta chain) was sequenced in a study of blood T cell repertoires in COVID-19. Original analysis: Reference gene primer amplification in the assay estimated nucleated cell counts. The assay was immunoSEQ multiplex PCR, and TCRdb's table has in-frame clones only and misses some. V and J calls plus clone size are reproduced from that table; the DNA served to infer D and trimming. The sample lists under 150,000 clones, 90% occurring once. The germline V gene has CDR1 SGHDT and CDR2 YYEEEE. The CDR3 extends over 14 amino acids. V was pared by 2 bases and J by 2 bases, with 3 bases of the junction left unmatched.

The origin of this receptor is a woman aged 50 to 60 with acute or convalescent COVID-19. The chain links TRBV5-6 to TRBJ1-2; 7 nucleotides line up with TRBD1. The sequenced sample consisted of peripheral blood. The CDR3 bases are TGTGCCAGCAGCTTTATACAGGGGAACTATGGCTACACCTTC. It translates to CASSFIQGNYGYTF.